These 25 T cell receptor beta chains came from one sample sequenced in a study of breast tumors, draining lymph nodes, adjacent tissues. TCRdb re-called the multiplex PCR reads through MiXCR, storing one row per CDR3 protein. The sample yields some 120,000 distinct CDR3 sequences, just under 20% seen once. Axillary draining lymph nodes of breast cancer patients supplied the node samples. Sequencing was carried out using axillary lymph node tissue. These receptors came from a female donor with breast cancer. Some clones in this sample may be carry-over from other donors' samples.

This clonotype has more than one count but fewer than ten. The genes are TRBV3-1 and TRBJ2-3; maybe TRBD2 (6 bases). The germline gives CDR1 LGHDT, CDR2 YNNKEL (reference sequence). CDR3 size: 14 residues. Trimming pared 3 bases from V and 2 bases from J, leaving 9 bases between. The CDR3 DNA follows: TGTGCCAGCAGCCAGGAGGGTTCCACAGATACGCAGTATTTT. Encoded protein: CASSQEGSTDTQYF.

This clonotype was seen at least ten times. V gene TRBV10-2 combines with J gene TRBJ2-3, with 9 nucleotides matching TRBD1. Germline V gives CDR1 WSHSY, CDR2 SAAADI. Unmatched junction bases numbered 9, after V lost 6 bases and J lost 5 bases. The CDR3 extends over 15 amino acids. CDR3 region: CASRPGTGFGDTQYF. CDR3 DNA: TGCGCCAGCAGGCCCGGGACAGGGTTTGGAGATACGCAGTATTTT.

The V gene is TRBV29-1, the J gene TRBJ1-4; D gene ambiguous. Trimming took off 6 bases at V and 10 bases at J, with 18 bases between the two ends. The germline CDR1 and CDR2 sequences are SQVTM and ANQGSEA. The CDR3 is 13 residues long. The CDR3 here is CSVPLTGSGKLFF. The CDR3 DNA reads TGCAGCGTCCCACTAACTGGGTCTGGAAAACTGTTTTTT.

Regarding this clonotype: A much larger clone is a single base away; this may be a read error. The V and J genes are TRBV11-2 and TRBJ2-1; the match to TRBD2 covers 7 bases. The J segment lost 12 bases and the V segment lost 3 bases, leaving 11 bases of the junction unmatched. CDR1 is SGHAT, CDR2 FQNNGV, per germline. The length of the CDR3 is 14 residues. CDR3: CASSFWRELGVQFF. The CDR3 DNA sequence: TGTGCCAGCAGCTTTTGGCGGGAGCTGGGTGTGCAGTTCTTC.

The chain couples TRBV18 to TRBJ2-2; maybe TRBD1 (6 bases). The V end was cut by 5 bases, the J end by 9 bases, with 10 bases between. Germline V gives CDR1 KGHSH, CDR2 LQKENI. The CDR3 is 12 residues long. CDR3: CASSTGTRELFF. CDR3 sequence (DNA): TGTGCCAGCTCAACAGGGACCCGGGAGCTGTTTTTT.

The sample holds many counts of this clonotype. This chain links TRBV5-1 with TRBJ1-5; possible D gene TRBD1, 5 bases. V lost 0 bases, J lost 7 bases, and 11 bases lay in between. The CDR3 sequence is 14 residues long. CDR1 is SGHRS, CDR2 YFSETQ, per germline. CDR3 sequence (DNA): TGCGCCAGCAGCTTGGGGGGGATAAGACAGCCCCAGCATTTT. Translated, it gives CASSLGGIRQPQHF.

This sequence joins TRBV19 and TRBJ1-1; D remains ambiguous. Trimming took off 4 bases at V and 5 bases at J, with 8 bases between the two ends. The CDR3 loop spans 12 amino acids. CDR1 and CDR2 (germline): LNHDA, SQIVND (reference sequence). CDR3 in amino acids: CASSRRGTEAFF. The DNA of the CDR3 is TGTGCCAGTAGTAGACGGGGAACTGAAGCTTTCTTT.

In this sample, this clonotype turned up many times. The rearrangement uses TRBV3-1 and TRBJ2-5; D not resolved. Looked up from germline, CDR1 is LGHDT and CDR2 is YNNKEL (reference sequence). There are 13 residues in the CDR3. V was pared by 3 bases and J by 1 base, with 6 bases between. Written as DNA, the CDR3 is TGTGCCAGCAGCCAGGGCGGCCAAGAGACCCAGTACTTC. Encoded protein: CASSQGGQETQYF.

Many counts were recorded for this clonotype. The chain links TRBV6-1 to TRBJ2-3, with D tentatively TRBD2 (6 bases). The CDR3 covers 13 residues. Germline V gene data show CDR1 as MNHNS and CDR2 as SASEGT. Between the trimmed V and J ends, which lost 8 bases and 3 bases, there was a span of 12 bases. In DNA, the CDR3 is TGTGCCAGCCGCTCTGGGGGGACAGATACGCAGTATTTT. As protein: CASRSGGTDTQYF.

On this clonotype itself: Just one base apart from a much larger clone, this may be a read error. The chain couples TRBV3-1 to TRBJ2-5; D not resolved. CDR3 length: 12 residues. Germline lookup yields CDR1 LGHDT and CDR2 YNNKEL (reference sequence). V lost 2 bases to trimming and J lost 7 bases, with 8 bases between them. The CDR3 loop is CASSQNRGTQYF. In nucleotides, the CDR3 is TGTGCCAGCAGCCAAAATCGTGGGACCCAGTACTTC.

This clonotype was seen ten or more times. This chain uses TRBV19 with TRBJ2-1, with TRBD2 identical over 13 bases. Trimming cost V 5 bases and J 7 bases; bases outside gene matches: 5. Looked up from germline, CDR1 is LNHDA and CDR2 is SQIVND (reference sequence). There are 15 residues in the CDR3. CDR3 protein: CASSQLAGGLNEQFF. DNA for the CDR3: TGTGCCAGTAGTCAACTAGCGGGGGGGCTGAATGAGCAGTTCTTC.

This clonotype was seen at least ten times. J is TRBJ1-5 and V is TRBV19, with unresolved D. There are 17 residues in the CDR3. Trimming stripped 7 bases from V and 0 bases from J, with 19 bases between. Germline CDR1 reads LNHDA; CDR2 reads SQIVND (reference sequence). The CDR3 reads CASIPRITSGSNQPQHF. CDR3 DNA sequence: TGTGCCAGTATTCCCCGTATAACCTCAGGTAGCAATCAGCCCCAGCATTTT.

This clonotype was seen at least ten times. The chain has TRBV5-6 and TRBJ1-2; 9 bases line up with TRBD1. Per the germline V gene, CDR1 is SGHDT and CDR2 is YYEEEE. The length of the CDR3 is 15 residues. The V segment lost 4 bases and the J segment 3 bases; nucleotides outside the gene matches: 7. CDR3 in amino acids: CASSREGQGYYGYTF. For the CDR3, the DNA is TGTGCCAGCAGCCGTGAGGGACAGGGATACTATGGCTACACCTTC. The full variable domain, completed using reference TRBV5-6 and TRBJ1-2, is DAGVTQSPTHLIKTRGQQVTLRCSPKSGHDTVSWYQQALGQGPQFIFQYYEEEERQRGNFPDRFSGHQFPNYSSELNVNALLLGDSALYLCASSREGQGYYGYTFGSGTRLTVV.

This clonotype was recorded many times. This sequence joins TRBV10-3 and TRBJ1-4; D ambiguous. CDR1 is ENHRY, CDR2 SYGVKD, per germline. The CDR3 totals 12 residues. V was trimmed by 3 bases and J by 5 bases, leaving 4 bases between them. CDR3 bases: TGTGCCATCAGTGACCGGAATGAAAAACTGTTTTTT. It is translated as CAISDRNEKLFF.

The chain joins TRBV27 to TRBJ2-1, with 10 bases fitting TRBD1. J gave up 3 bases and V 4 bases, and 6 bases lay outside the gene matches. From germline, CDR1 is MNHEY and CDR2 SMNVEV (reference sequence). The CDR3 extends over 16 amino acids. The CDR3 sequence is CASSSHRTGGYNEQFF. The CDR3, as DNA: TGTGCCAGCAGTTCCCACCGGACAGGGGGCTACAATGAGCAGTTCTTC.

This clonotype was picked up many times. J is TRBJ2-1 and V is TRBV20-1, with TRBD2 matching 12 bases. The germline V gene has CDR1 DFQATT and CDR2 SNEGSKA (reference sequence). V lost 6 bases and J lost 10; bases outside the gene matches: 7. The CDR3 is made up of 13 amino acids. The CDR3 DNA sequence: TGCAGTGCCTCTAGCGGGGGGGGCCCCGAGCAGTTCTTC. Encoded protein: CSASSGGGPEQFF.

There are many counts of this clonotype. The CDR3 DNA reads TGTGCCTCAGACCCCGCGAACACCGGGGAGCTGTTTTTT. Protein product: CASDPANTGELFF. This rearrangement joins TRBV30 to TRBJ2-2, with D uncertain. Germline CDR1 reads GTSNPN; CDR2 reads SVGIG (reference sequence). V gave up 7 bases and J gave up 0 bases, with 9 bases separating them. The CDR3 runs to 13 residues.

This clonotype was observed a single time. This clone may be a read error of a much larger clone one base away. The chain couples TRBV20-1 to TRBJ2-6, with TRBD2 identical over 13 bases. V dropped 6 bases and J dropped 0; count of bases not matched to a gene: 11. Germline V lookup: CDR1 DFQATT, CDR2 SNEGSKA (reference sequence). This CDR3 is built from 19 residues. The CDR3 is CSAAEGLAGATSGANVLTF. In nucleotides, the CDR3 is TGCAGTGCGGCCGAAGGACTAGCGGGGGCTACCTCTGGGGCCAACGTCCTGACTTTC.

In its sample, this clonotype was seen many times. The chain uses TRBV15 and TRBJ2-1; TRBD2 agrees at 9 bases. V shed 0 bases and J 5 bases; nucleotides not matched to a gene: 5. The CDR3 spans 16 residues. Germline V CDR1 and CDR2: LNHNV, YYDKDF (reference sequence). The CDR3 nucleotides read TGTGCCACCAGCAGAGAGCAGCGGGGGGCGGACAATGAGCAGTTCTTC. This sequence encodes CATSREQRGADNEQFF. The full variable domain, in which reference TRBV15 and TRBJ2-1 provide the parts outside the CDR3, is DAMVIQNPRYQVTQFGKPVTLSCSQTLNHNVMYWYQQKSSQAPKLLFHYYDKDFNNEADTPDNFQSRRPNTSFCFLDIRSPGLGDTAMYLCATSREQRGADNEQFFGPGTRLTVL.

In DNA form, the CDR3 reads TGTGCCAGTAAAGGGAACACCGGGGAGCTGTTTTTT. Translated: CASKGNTGELFF. The V and J genes are TRBV19 and TRBJ2-2; no firm D call. The germline gives CDR1 LNHDA, CDR2 SQIVND (reference sequence). CDR3 size: 12 residues. Between the trimmed V and J ends, which lost 7 bases and 1 base, there was a span of 4 bases.

Details on this clonotype: A much larger clone lies a single base off, so this may be a read error. This chain joins TRBV4-1 and TRBJ1-2; 10 bases agree with TRBD1. Germline V gene data show CDR1 as MGHRA and CDR2 as YSYEKL. Unmatched junction bases numbered 13, after V lost 4 bases and J lost 8 bases. This CDR3 has 16 residues. The CDR3 reads CASSPTGQGHARGYTF. The CDR3 region has the DNA TGCGCCAGCAGCCCGACGGGACAGGGGCACGCCAGAGGCTACACCTTC.

This clonotype was detected ten times or more. The rearrangement uses TRBV7-9 and TRBJ1-4; D is possibly TRBD1 (5 bases). CDR3 size: 13 residues. CDR1 is SEHNR and CDR2 is FQNEAQ in the germline V gene (reference sequence). The germline V and J ends were trimmed by 2 bases and 8 bases, with 9 bases remaining between them. The CDR3 region has the DNA TGTGCCAGCAGCTTATTGTGGGGGGAAAAACTGTTTTTT. As protein: CASSLLWGEKLFF. Full variable domain (missing parts from reference TRBV7-9 and TRBJ1-4): DTGVSQNPRHKITKRGQNVTFRCDPISEHNRLYWYRQTLGQGPEFLTYFQNEAQLEKSRLLSDRFSAERPKGSFSTLEIQRTEQGDSAMYLCASSLLWGEKLFFGSGTQLSVL.

Many counts were recorded for this clonotype. V gene TRBV4-2 combines with J gene TRBJ1-6; no clear D gene. The CDR3 totals 17 residues. Looked up from germline, CDR1 is LGHNA and CDR2 is YNFKEQ. V was pared by 0 bases and J by 7 bases, with 16 bases between. The CDR3 DNA follows: TGTGCCAGCAGCCAAGATGGCACCGCCGCTCGCAATTCACCCCTCCACTTT. Protein: CASSQDGTAARNSPLHF.

A word on this clonotype: A read error may be the cause here, since a much bigger clone is one base away. The V gene is TRBV2, the J gene TRBJ1-4, with D possibly being TRBD1 (5 bases). CDR3 length: 15 amino acids. The V gene's germline CDR1 is SNHLY and CDR2 FYNNEI. This CDR3 is CASIQGGAPNEKPFF. DNA for the CDR3: TGTGCCAGCATCCAAGGAGGGGCTCCCAATGAAAAACCGTTTTTT. Filled out from reference TRBV2 and TRBJ1-4, the complete variable domain reads EPEVTQTPSHQVTQMGQEVILRCVPISNHLYFYWYRQILGQKVEFLVSFYNNEISEKSEIFDDQFSVERPDGSNFTLKIRSTKLEDSAMYFCASIQGGAPNEKPFFGSGTQLSVL.

This clonotype has at least ten counts. This chain connects TRBV12-3 or TRBV12-4 to TRBJ2-3; 10 positions agree with TRBD2. The V and J ends lost 6 bases and 4 bases, in that order; junction bases with no gene match: 10. CDR3 length equals 16 residues. This chain's CDR3 is CASRDKRGGSPDTQYF. CDR3 nucleotides: TGTGCCAGCAGGGACAAGCGGGGGGGCAGTCCAGATACGCAGTATTTT.